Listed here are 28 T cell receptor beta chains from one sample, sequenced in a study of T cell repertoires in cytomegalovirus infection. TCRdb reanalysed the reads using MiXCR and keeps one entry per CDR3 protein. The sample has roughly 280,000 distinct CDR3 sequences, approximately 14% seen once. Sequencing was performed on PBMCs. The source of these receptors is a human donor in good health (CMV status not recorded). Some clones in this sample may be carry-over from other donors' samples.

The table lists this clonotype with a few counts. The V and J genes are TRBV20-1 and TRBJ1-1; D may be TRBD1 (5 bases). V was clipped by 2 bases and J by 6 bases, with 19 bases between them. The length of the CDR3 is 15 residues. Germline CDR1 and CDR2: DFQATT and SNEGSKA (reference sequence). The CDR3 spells CSARNLQTDRSEAFF. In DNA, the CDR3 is TGCAGTGCTAGAAACCTTCAGACAGACCGATCTGAAGCTTTCTTT.

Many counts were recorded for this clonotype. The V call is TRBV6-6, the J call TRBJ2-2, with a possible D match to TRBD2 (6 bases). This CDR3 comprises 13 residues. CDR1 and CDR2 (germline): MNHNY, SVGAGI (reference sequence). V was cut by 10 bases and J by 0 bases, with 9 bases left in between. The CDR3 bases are TGTGCCACCAGGGACTCGAACACCGGGGAGCTGTTTTTT. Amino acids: CATRDSNTGELFF.

CDR3 amino acids: CSVQRLGGPSSGNTIYF. DNA of the CDR3: TGCAGCGTTCAGAGATTAGGGGGACCCAGCTCTGGAAACACCATATATTTT. The J gene is TRBJ1-3, the V gene TRBV29-1; D is perhaps TRBD1 (6 bases). The germline V and J ends were trimmed by 5 bases and 0 bases, with 20 bases remaining between them. The V gene's germline CDR1 is SQVTM and CDR2 ANQGSEA. This CDR3 is 17 amino acids long. Looking up the rest from reference TRBV29-1 and TRBJ1-3 gives the full variable domain: SAVISQKPSRDICQRGTSLTIQCQVDSQVTMMFWYRQQPGQSLTLIATANQGSEATYESGFVIDKFPISRPNLTFSTLTVSNMSPEDSSIYLCSVQRLGGPSSGNTIYFGEGSWLTVV.

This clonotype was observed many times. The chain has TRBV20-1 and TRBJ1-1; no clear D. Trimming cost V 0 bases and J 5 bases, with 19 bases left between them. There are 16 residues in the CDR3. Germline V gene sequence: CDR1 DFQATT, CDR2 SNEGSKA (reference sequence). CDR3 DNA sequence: TGCAGTGCTAGAGATCCGGGGAACGGCGGATGGACTGAAGCTTTCTTT. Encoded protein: CSARDPGNGGWTEAFF.

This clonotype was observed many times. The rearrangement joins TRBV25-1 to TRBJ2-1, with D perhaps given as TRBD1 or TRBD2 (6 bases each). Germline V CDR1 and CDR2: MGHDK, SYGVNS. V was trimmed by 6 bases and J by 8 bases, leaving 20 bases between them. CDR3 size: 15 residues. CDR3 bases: TGTGCCAGCAGACAGTCGGGGGCAGGTTACCATGAGCAGTTCTTC. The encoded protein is CASRQSGAGYHEQFF.

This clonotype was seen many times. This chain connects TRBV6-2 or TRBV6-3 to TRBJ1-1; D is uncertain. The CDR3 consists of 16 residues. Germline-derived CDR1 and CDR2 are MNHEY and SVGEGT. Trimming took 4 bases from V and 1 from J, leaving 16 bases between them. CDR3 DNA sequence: TGTGCCAGCAGTTCATCGACAATCCCGACGAACACTGAAGCTTTCTTT. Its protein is CASSSSTIPTNTEAFF.

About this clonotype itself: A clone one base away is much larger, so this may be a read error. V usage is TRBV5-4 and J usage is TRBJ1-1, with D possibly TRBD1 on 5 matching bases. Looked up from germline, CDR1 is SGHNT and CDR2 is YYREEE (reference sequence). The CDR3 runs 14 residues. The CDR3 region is CASSPLRGTTEASF. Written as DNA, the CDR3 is TGTGCCAGCAGCCCCCTGCGGGGGACCACTGAAGCTTCCTTT. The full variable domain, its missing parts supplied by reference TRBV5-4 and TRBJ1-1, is ETGVTQSPTHLIKTRGQQVTLRCSSQSGHNTVSWYQQALGQGPQFIFQYYREEENGRGNFPPRFSGLQFPNYSSELNVNALELDDSALYLCASSPLRGTTEASFGQGTRLTVV.

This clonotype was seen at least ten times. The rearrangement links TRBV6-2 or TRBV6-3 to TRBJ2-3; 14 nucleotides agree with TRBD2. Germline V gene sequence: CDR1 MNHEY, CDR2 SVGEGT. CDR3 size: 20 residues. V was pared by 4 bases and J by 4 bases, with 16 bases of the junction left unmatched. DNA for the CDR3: TGTGCCAGCAGTTCCCCGGACAGGCAGGGACTAGCGGGAGTTCCAGATACGCAGTATTTT. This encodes CASSSPDRQGLAGVPDTQYF.

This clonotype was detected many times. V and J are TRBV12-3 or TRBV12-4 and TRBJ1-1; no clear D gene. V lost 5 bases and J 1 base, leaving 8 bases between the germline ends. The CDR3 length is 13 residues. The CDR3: CASSTRPNTEAFF. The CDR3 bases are TGTGCCAGCAGTACTCGGCCGAACACTGAAGCTTTCTTT.

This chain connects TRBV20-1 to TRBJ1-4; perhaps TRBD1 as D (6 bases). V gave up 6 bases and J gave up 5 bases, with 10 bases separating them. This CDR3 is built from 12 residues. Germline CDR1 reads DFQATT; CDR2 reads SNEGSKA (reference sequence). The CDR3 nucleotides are TGCAGTGCACCCGACAGGAATGAAAAACTGTTTTTT. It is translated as CSAPDRNEKLFF.

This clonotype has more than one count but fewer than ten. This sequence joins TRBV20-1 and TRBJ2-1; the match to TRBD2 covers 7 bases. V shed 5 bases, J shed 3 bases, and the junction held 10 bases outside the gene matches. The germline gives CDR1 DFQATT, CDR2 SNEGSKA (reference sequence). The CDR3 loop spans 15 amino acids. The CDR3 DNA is TGCAGTGCTGAGGGAAGCGGGATGGGCTACAATGAGCAGTTCTTC. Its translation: CSAEGSGMGYNEQFF.

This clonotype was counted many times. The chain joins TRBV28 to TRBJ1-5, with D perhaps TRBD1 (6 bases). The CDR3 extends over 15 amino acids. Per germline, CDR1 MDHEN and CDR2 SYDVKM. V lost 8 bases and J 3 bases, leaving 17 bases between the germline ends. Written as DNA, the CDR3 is TGTGCCAGCCTCGGCTCCCAGGGGAACAATCAGCCCCAGCATTTT. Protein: CASLGSQGNNQPQHF.

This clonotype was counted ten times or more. CDR3 coding DNA: TGTGCCATCAGTGAGTCGGTGGACCGCTCCTACGAGCAGTACTTC. Protein sequence: CAISESVDRSYEQYF. The chain employs TRBV10-3 and TRBJ2-7; D uncertain. Germline assignment: CDR1 ENHRY and CDR2 SYGVKD. This CDR3 contains 15 residues. Trimming took off 0 bases at V and 0 bases at J, with 9 bases between the two ends.

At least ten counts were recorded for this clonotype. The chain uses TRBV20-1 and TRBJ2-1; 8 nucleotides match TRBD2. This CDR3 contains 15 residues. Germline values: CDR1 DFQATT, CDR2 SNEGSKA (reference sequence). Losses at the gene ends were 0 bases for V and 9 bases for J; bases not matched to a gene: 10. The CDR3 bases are TGCAGTGCTAGAGATGGGGGGACTAGTTCCCCTGAGCAGTTCTTC. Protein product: CSARDGGTSSPEQFF.

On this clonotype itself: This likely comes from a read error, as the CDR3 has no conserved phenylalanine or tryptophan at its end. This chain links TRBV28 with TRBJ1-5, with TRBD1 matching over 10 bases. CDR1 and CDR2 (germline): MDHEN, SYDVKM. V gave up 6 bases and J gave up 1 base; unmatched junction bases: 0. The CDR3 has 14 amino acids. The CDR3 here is CASRDRGSNQPQHL. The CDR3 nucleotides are TGTGCCAGCAGGGACAGGGGGAGCAATCAGCCCCAGCATTTG.

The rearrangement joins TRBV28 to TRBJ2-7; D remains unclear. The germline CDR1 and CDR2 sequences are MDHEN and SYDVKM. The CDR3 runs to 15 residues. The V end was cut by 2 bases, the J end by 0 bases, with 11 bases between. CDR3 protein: CASSLGPLGSYEQYF. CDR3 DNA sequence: TGTGCCAGCAGTTTAGGCCCTCTCGGCTCCTACGAGCAGTACTTC.

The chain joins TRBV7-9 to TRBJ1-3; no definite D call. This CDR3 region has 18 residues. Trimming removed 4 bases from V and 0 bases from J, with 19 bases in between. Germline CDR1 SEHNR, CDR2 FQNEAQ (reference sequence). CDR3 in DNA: TGTGCCAGCAGCTCCTGGACGGGGAGGGAGAACTCTGGAAACACCATATATTTT. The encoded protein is CASSSWTGRENSGNTIYF.

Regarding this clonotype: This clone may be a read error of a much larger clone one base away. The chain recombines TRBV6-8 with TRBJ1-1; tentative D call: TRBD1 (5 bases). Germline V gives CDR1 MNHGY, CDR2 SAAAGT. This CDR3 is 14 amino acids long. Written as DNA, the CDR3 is TGTGCCAACAGTCTTCCGGGGGAGGGCACTGAAGCTTTCTTT. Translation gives CANSLPGEGTEAFF.

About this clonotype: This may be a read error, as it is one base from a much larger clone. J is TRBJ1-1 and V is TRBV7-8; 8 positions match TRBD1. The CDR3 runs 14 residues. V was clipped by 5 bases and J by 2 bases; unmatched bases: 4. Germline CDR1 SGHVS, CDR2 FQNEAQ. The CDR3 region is CASSAQGGNTEAFF. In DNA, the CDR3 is TGTGCCAGCAGCGCACAGGGGGGAAACACTGAAGCTTTCTTT.

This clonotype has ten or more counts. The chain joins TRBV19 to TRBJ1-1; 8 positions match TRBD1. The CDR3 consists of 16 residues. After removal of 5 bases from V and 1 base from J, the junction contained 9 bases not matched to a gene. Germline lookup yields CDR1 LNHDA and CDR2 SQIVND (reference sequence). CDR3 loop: CASSEDRAHGNTEAFF. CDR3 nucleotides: TGTGCCAGTAGTGAGGACAGGGCCCATGGGAACACTGAAGCTTTCTTT.

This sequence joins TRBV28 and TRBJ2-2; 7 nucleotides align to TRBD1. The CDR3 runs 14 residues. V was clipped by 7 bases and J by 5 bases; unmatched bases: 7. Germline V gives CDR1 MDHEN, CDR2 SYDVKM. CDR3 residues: CASIHDRVTGELFF. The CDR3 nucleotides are TGTGCCAGCATTCACGACAGGGTTACCGGGGAGCTGTTTTTT.

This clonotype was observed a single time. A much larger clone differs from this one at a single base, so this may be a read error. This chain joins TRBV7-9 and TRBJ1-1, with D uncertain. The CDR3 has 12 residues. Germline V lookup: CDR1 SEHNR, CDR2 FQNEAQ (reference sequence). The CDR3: CVSNRGKKGAFF. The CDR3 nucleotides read TGTGTCAGCAATCGAGGGAAAAAAGGAGCTTTCTTT.

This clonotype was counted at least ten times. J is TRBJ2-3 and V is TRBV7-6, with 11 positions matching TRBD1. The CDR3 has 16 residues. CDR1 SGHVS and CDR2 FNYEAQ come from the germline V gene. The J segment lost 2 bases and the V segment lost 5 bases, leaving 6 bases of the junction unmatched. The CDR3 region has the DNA TGTGCCAGCAGCCCTGGGACAGGGGGTTTCACAGATACGCAGTATTTT. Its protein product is CASSPGTGGFTDTQYF.

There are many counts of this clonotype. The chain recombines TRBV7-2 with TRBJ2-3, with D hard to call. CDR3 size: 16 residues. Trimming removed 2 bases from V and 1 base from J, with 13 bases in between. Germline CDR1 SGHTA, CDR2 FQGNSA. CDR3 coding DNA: TGTGCCAGCAGCTTATTTGACCCGGTTCGCACAGATACGCAGTATTTT. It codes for CASSLFDPVRTDTQYF.

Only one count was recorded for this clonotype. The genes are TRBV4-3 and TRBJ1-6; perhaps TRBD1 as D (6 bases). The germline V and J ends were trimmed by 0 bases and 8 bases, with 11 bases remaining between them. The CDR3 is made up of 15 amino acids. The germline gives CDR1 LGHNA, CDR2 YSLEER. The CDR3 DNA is TGCGCCAGCAGCCAAGATGGGACACGGGATTCACCCCTCCACTTT. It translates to CASSQDGTRDSPLHF.

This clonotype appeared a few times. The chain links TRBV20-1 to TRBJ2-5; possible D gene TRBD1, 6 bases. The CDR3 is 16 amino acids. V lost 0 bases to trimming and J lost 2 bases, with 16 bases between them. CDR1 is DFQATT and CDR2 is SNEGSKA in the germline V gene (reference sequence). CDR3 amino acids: CSAREPGHSFQETQYF. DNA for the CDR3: TGCAGTGCTAGAGAACCGGGACATTCGTTTCAAGAGACCCAGTACTTC.

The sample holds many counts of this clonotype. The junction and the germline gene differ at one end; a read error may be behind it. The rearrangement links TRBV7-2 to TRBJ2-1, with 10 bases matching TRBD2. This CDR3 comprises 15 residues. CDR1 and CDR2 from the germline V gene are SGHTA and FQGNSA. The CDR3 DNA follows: TGTGCCAGCAGCCCCTCACGTGAAGCGGGAGGGCGTCTGATCTTC. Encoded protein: CASSPSREAGGRLIF. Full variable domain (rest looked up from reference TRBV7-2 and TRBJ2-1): GAGVSQSPSNKVTEKGKDVELRCDPISGHTALYWYRQSLGQGLEFLIYFQGNSAPDKSGLPSDRFSAERTGGSVSTLTIQRTQQEDSAVYLCASSPSREAGGRLIFGPGTRLTVL.

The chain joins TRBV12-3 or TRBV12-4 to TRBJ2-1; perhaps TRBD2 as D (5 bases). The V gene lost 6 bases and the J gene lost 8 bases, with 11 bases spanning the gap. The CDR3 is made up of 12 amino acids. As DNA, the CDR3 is TGTGCCAGCAGGGTGTGGGGAGATGAGCAGTTCTTC. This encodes CASRVWGDEQFF.